Shown below are 19 T cell receptor beta chains from a single sample sequenced in a study of blood T cell repertoires in COVID-19. Generated by immunoSEQ multiplex PCR, the TCRdb table keeps only in-frame clones and is missing some. The table lists over 200,000 clones, about 80% of them singletons. The sample was PBMCs or T cells enriched from blood (not recorded which). The receptor source for this set is a man aged 60 to 75 who had recovered from COVID-19.

There are many counts of this clone. The chain recombines TRBV11-3 with TRBJ2-4; 7 positions match TRBD1. Looked up from germline, CDR1 is SGHNT and CDR2 is YENEEA. Losses at the gene ends were 6 bases for V and 6 bases for J; bases not matched to a gene: 8. CDR3 length: 14 amino acids. The CDR3 is CASSQRQGVNIQYF. The CDR3, as DNA: TGTGCCAGCAGTCAACGACAGGGTGTAAACATTCAGTACTTC.

This clone was seen a few times. V and J are TRBV4-1 and TRBJ2-1, with a tentative D call TRBD2 (5 bases). Germline CDR1 and CDR2: MGHRA and YSYEKL. The CDR3 has 15 residues. Trimming left V 4 bases short and J 3 bases short, with 13 bases between. As DNA, the CDR3 is TGCGCCAGCAGCCCCAGCGGACTCTTCTACAATGAGCAGTTCTTC. Its translation: CASSPSGLFYNEQFF.

The chain joins TRBV5-1 to TRBJ2-7; 13 bases fit TRBD2. The CDR3 is 15 residues long. CDR1 SGHRS and CDR2 YFSETQ come from the germline V gene. Trimming removed 5 bases from V and 1 base from J; junction bases left unmatched: 3. CDR3 loop: CASRRGLAGSYEQYF. Written as DNA, the CDR3 is TGCGCCAGCAGGCGGGGACTAGCGGGATCCTACGAGCAGTACTTC.

V and J are TRBV5-1 and TRBJ1-2; 8 bases match TRBD1. The CDR3 runs to 15 residues. Germline loops: CDR1 SGHRS, CDR2 YFSETQ. Trimming took 5 bases from V and 6 from J; bases not matched to a gene: 12. CDR3: CASSSSGQVINGYTF. CDR3 DNA sequence: TGCGCCAGCAGTTCCTCGGGACAGGTTATTAATGGCTACACCTTC.

The chain couples TRBV18 to TRBJ2-1, with D tentatively TRBD1 (5 bases). The CDR3 runs 15 residues. Germline lookup yields CDR1 KGHSH and CDR2 LQKENI. V was clipped by 3 bases and J by 2 bases, with 11 bases between them. DNA of the CDR3: TGTGCCAGCTCACCCGGACAAGTTACCTACAATGAGCAGTTCTTC. This codes for CASSPGQVTYNEQFF.

This clone appeared a few times. This chain links TRBV15 with TRBJ2-7; D possibly corresponds to TRBD1 (5 bases). The CDR3 covers 21 residues. CDR1 LNHNV and CDR2 YYDKDF come from the germline V gene (reference sequence). V lost 1 base and J lost 3, with 31 bases in between. The CDR3 reads CATSRALSRQYGSGYYYEQYF. CDR3 nucleotides: TGTGCCACCAGCAGAGCCCTTAGCCGACAGTACGGATCAGGATACTACTACGAGCAGTACTTC.

The V call is TRBV4-3, the J call TRBJ1-2; D unclear. This CDR3 has 15 residues. V was clipped by 0 bases and J by 5 bases, with 13 bases between them. Germline CDR1 LGHNA, CDR2 YSLEER. CDR3 bases: TGCGCCAGCAGCCAAGAACGTTGGCAGGCGTATGGCTACACCTTC. Its translation is CASSQERWQAYGYTF.

The V and J genes are TRBV7-9 and TRBJ2-7; the match to TRBD1 covers 8 bases. Germline V gives CDR1 SEHNR, CDR2 FQNEAQ (reference sequence). The CDR3 is 14 residues long. The junction had 5 bases not matched to a gene; V was cut back by 5 bases and J by 2 bases. The CDR3 DNA reads TGTGCCAGCAGCCCCGGACAGGGACCCTACGAGCAGTACTTC. Residues: CASSPGQGPYEQYF.

The CDR3 region has the DNA TGTGCCAGCAGAACGGGACTAGCGGGGACTCCTCCACCGTACGAGCAGTACTTC. This gives the protein CASRTGLAGTPPPYEQYF. The gene calls are TRBV2 and TRBJ2-7, with 13 bases lining up with TRBD2. The germline gives CDR1 SNHLY, CDR2 FYNNEI. This CDR3 region has 18 residues. J lost 4 bases, V lost 6 bases, and 15 bases had no gene match.

This chain joins TRBV5-1 and TRBJ1-4; a weak D match, TRBD1 (6 bases). The CDR3 is 13 residues long. Trimming left V 3 bases short and J 7 bases short, with 10 bases between. Germline V lookup: CDR1 SGHRS, CDR2 YFSETQ. The CDR3 is CASSSTGFEKLFF. The CDR3 DNA is TGCGCCAGCAGCTCTACAGGGTTTGAAAAACTGTTTTTT.

The chain couples TRBV7-9 to TRBJ2-2; D may be TRBD1 (6 bases). The CDR3 contains 17 residues. Trimming pared 1 base from V and 1 base from J, leaving 13 bases between. In germline, CDR1 is SEHNR, CDR2 FQNEAQ (reference sequence). Here the CDR3 DNA reads TGTGCCAGCAGCTTAGGCCTACAGGGTTGGAACACCGGGGAGCTGTTTTTT. Translating it yields CASSLGLQGWNTGELFF. The whole variable domain, remainder taken from reference TRBV7-9 and TRBJ2-2, is DTGVSQNPRHKITKRGQNVTFRCDPISEHNRLYWYRQTLGQGPEFLTYFQNEAQLEKSRLLSDRFSAERPKGSFSTLEIQRTEQGDSAMYLCASSLGLQGWNTGELFFGEGSRLTVL.

V and J are TRBV12-3 or TRBV12-4 and TRBJ2-5; a possible D gene is TRBD2 (6 bases). The CDR3 covers 12 residues. V was trimmed by 5 bases and J by 6 bases, leaving 10 bases between them. The CDR3 sequence: CASSQGGKTQYF. The CDR3 region has the DNA TGTGCCAGCAGTCAGGGAGGCAAGACCCAGTACTTC.

The chain links TRBV7-9 to TRBJ2-1, with 9 bases that match TRBD2. The germline gives CDR1 SEHNR, CDR2 FQNEAQ (reference sequence). The CDR3 contains 15 residues. Unmatched junction bases numbered 7, after V lost 2 bases and J lost 8 bases. CDR3 loop: CASSLLASGVHEQFF. The CDR3 bases are TGTGCCAGCAGCTTATTGGCTAGCGGGGTTCATGAGCAGTTCTTC.

V usage is TRBV3-1 (or the pseudogene TRBV3-2) and J usage is TRBJ2-7; 8 bases are shared with TRBD1. V shed 0 bases and J 3 bases; nucleotides not matched to a gene: 4. Germline loops: CDR1 LGHDT, CDR2 YNNKEL (reference sequence). The CDR3 consists of 15 residues. The CDR3 loop reads CASSQDRGHLYEQYF. The CDR3 region has the DNA TGTGCCAGCAGCCAAGACAGGGGGCATCTCTACGAGCAGTACTTC.

The genes are TRBV6-5 and TRBJ2-1, with no clear D. V lost 0 bases and J lost 5, with 5 bases in between. The CDR3 spans 13 residues. The germline V gene has CDR1 MNHEY and CDR2 SVGAGI. CDR3 amino acids: CASSYSRDNEQFF. DNA for the CDR3: TGTGCCAGCAGTTACTCTCGGGACAATGAGCAGTTCTTC.

This clone was counted between two and nine times. The chain uses TRBV15 and TRBJ1-5; D gene uncertain. CDR3 length: 13 amino acids. Per germline, CDR1 LNHNV and CDR2 YYDKDF (reference sequence). V gave up 0 bases and J gave up 3 bases, with 3 bases separating them. CDR3 sequence: CATSRDINQPQHF. CDR3 coding DNA: TGTGCCACCAGCAGAGATATCAATCAGCCCCAGCATTTT.

The chain links TRBV27 to TRBJ1-4; maybe TRBD1 (6 bases). The germline CDR1 and CDR2 sequences are MNHEY and SMNVEV (reference sequence). The V end was cut by 5 bases, the J end by 2 bases, with 15 bases between. The CDR3 runs 16 residues. This CDR3 reads CASSPLDRSTNEKLFF. CDR3 coding DNA: TGTGCCAGCAGTCCGTTAGACAGGTCGACTAATGAAAAACTGTTTTTT.

The chain recombines TRBV5-1 with TRBJ1-1, with no clear D. Germline V lookup: CDR1 SGHRS, CDR2 YFSETQ. Trimming took off 4 bases at V and 3 bases at J, with 16 bases between the two ends. This CDR3 has 15 amino acids. DNA of the CDR3: TGCGCCAGCAGCCCGCTGGCTGCCGGGGACACTGAAGCTTTCTTT. This gives the protein CASSPLAAGDTEAFF.

The rearrangement links TRBV29-1 to TRBJ1-1, with D uncertain. This CDR3 region has 12 residues. CDR1 and CDR2 (germline): SQVTM, ANQGSEA. The V and J ends lost 4 bases and 1 base respectively, with 7 bases between them. The DNA of the CDR3 is TGCAGCGTTGTCTACGGGAACACTGAAGCTTTCTTT. Translation gives CSVVYGNTEAFF.